The present TCR beta chain was sequenced within a study of T cells after yellow fever vaccination (dated by TCRdb to about 2019). About the full investigation: Libraries from fractions with low cell numbers were prepared with the SMART-Seq v4 Ultra Low Input RNA kit. To track T-cell clones before and after primary and booster YFV17D yellow fever vaccination, bulk TCR alpha and beta repertoires were sequenced longitudinally. Blood was collected at multiple timepoints before and after primary and secondary immunization, and bulk PBMC replicates and cell subsets were isolated. Two healthy male donors, one aged 18 to 30 and one aged 30 to 40 years, made up the cohort. What the authors observed across the whole study: Computational filtering was required because FACS-sorted repertoires could contain abundant contaminating clonotypes from the bulk population. A small share of clonotypes occurred in both CD4 and CD8 compartments, likely arising from convergent recombination. Compared with the primary T-cell response, the secondary T-cell response was faster but weaker, reaching its peak on day 5 rather than on day 15. Because the study included only a couple of donors, the extent to which the findings can be generalized is limited. Most clones expanded after primary vaccination (about 96% of CD4 and 80% to 90% of CD8) were re-detected after the booster, suggesting that broad memory maintenance occurred.

Synthesis of TCR cDNA relied on 5'RACE template switching, a step that introduced a universal primer site along with unique molecular identifiers. Priming of cDNA synthesis was performed from both the TCR alpha and TCR beta constant segments. Two PCR steps were used to amplify libraries, with sample barcodes and sequencing adapters being added in the second step. Sequencing of libraries was done on Illumina HiSeq 2500 (2x100 bp) or NovaSeq (2x150 bp). The original methods were these. Demultiplexing of reads and collapsing into UMI consensus sequences were performed with MIGEC, and V(D)J alignment was carried out with MiXCR. Vaccine-responding clonotypes were defined with edgeR using replicate PBMC samples, requiring FDR below 0.01 and a log2 fold change above 5 up to day 15. Each bulk clonotype was labeled CD4 or CD8 based on which sequenced repertoire, CD4 or CD8, contained the clonotype at higher abundance. The public reads were run again by TCRdb, first through fastp at Q25 and then through MiXCR, and only productive beta chains were kept. CDR3 protein duplicates are merged, each entry listing the most common genes and DNA. TCRdb's processing, not the study's, gives the V and J calls here. The sample profile shows around 300,000 distinct CDR3 sequences; approximately 13% of them were found once. Clones ranked in the top ten supply about 0.51% of the sample.

For CDR1 and CDR2, the germline V gene lists SGHTA and FQGNSA. Its CDR3 holds 13 amino acids, cysteine through phenylalanine. Just CDR3 DNA is preserved here, 39 bases in frame from base 1. The junction shows trimming of 2 bases on V and 4 bases on J, plus 7 bases between the germline ends. This clonotype was found many times. It has no known antigen specificity. Per-base quality was not reported, and no clone a single base away is much larger than it. This specimen's treatment or condition label, interpreted: live attenuated yellow fever vaccine strain. A standard Ficoll-Paque protocol was used to isolate PBMCs from peripheral blood. CD4 and CD8 T-cell fractions were isolated with Dynabeads CD4 and CD8 positive selection kits. TriZol was used to extract RNA from bulk PBMCs, from CD4 and CD8 fractions, and from dextramer-positive and dextramer-negative fractions.

The sequence links TRBV7-2 to TRBJ2-3; TRBD2 could be the D gene, as 5 bases match. The starting material was CD4+ T cells sorted from PBMCs, obtained 45 days after the yellow fever booster vaccination. The receptor's source is a young man who received the YFV17D yellow fever vaccine. CDR3 reads: CASSLPRADTQYF. The nucleotide sequence reads as follows: TGTGCCAGCAGCTTACCGCGGGCAGATACGCAGTATTTT.